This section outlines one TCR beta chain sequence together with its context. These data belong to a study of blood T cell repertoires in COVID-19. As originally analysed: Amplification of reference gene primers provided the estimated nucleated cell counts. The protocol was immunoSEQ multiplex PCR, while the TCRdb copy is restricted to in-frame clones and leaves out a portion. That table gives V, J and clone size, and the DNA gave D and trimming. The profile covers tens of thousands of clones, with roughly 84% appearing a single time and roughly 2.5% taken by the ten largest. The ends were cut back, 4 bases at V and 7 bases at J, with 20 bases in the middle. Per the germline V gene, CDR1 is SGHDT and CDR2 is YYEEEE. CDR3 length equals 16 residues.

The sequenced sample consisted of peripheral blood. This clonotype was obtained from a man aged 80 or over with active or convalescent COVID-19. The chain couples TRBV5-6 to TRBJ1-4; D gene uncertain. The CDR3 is CASSLRGVARGEKLFF. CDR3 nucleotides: TGTGCCAGCAGCCTCCGGGGTGTTGCCCGAGGTGAAAAACTGTTTTTT.